The clone carrying this T cell receptor beta chain was recorded many times. The antigen remains unidentified. This sample is part of a study of T cells in Graves' hyperthyroidism and ophthalmopathy. The study, taken as a whole, reports: Among clonotypes expanded in thyroid above 0.001, most were also found in blood. Stable hyperthyroidism was separated from ophthalmopathy by a model based on 13 V-J features. Ophthalmopathy got predicted by the model a median 6.5 months before its onset.

TCR beta CDR3 regions were amplified from RNA transcripts. Researchers ran a first-round RT-PCR on the TCR CDR3 using the HTBI primer set. TCRdb recomputed calls from the multiplex PCR reads with MiXCR, one row per CDR3 protein. This table has about 760,000 distinct CDR3 sequences, approximately 36% appearing once. Patients with uncontrolled infections, other autoimmune diseases, pregnancy or lactation were excluded. Trimming took off 5 bases at V and 0 bases at J, with 11 bases between the two ends. CDR3 length: 15 amino acids. Germline V gene sequence: CDR1 PRHDT, CDR2 FYEKMQ (reference sequence). The specimen sequenced was blood. This clonotype was obtained from a woman aged 40 to 50 with Graves' hyperthyroidism. V usage is TRBV13 and J usage is TRBJ1-3; no clear D gene. The CDR3 DNA follows: TGTGCCAGCAGCACCGACGGATTCTCTGGAAACACCATATATTTT. Translating it yields CASSTDGFSGNTIYF.